This TCR beta chain was profiled in a study of cytomegalovirus exposure and HLA in healthy donors. In regard to this clone: The junction and the germline gene differ at one end; a read error may be behind it.

The PCR made use of 60 Vbeta and 13 Jbeta primers. The repertoire was sequenced with immunoSEQ multiplex PCR; TCRdb's copy has only in-frame clones and lacks some. The data hold some 130,000 clones, with roughly 82% observed a single time. CDR3 length: 12 amino acids. CDR1 and CDR2 (germline): GTSNPN, SVGIG (reference sequence). This TCR derives from a male donor in good health and CMV-seropositive. This rearrangement joins TRBV30 to TRBJ2-5; TRBD2 might be the D (7 bases). The sample was PBMCs. The CDR3 sequence: CAWSVRLGGPNF. The DNA of the CDR3 is TGTGCCTGGAGTGTACGATTGGGGGGGCCCAACTTC.